These 20 T cell receptor beta chains came from one sample sequenced in a study of blood T cell repertoires in COVID-19. The table came from immunoSEQ multiplex PCR; TCRdb's copy has only in-frame clones and leaves some out. The profile covers hundreds of thousands of clones, with nearly 90% appearing a single time and 9.4% taken by the ten largest. Sequencing was performed on peripheral blood. The receptors derive from a man younger than 35 with active or convalescent COVID-19.

The chain recombines TRBV15 with TRBJ2-6; D might be TRBD1 (6 bases). Trimming left V 3 bases short and J 2 bases short, with 11 bases between. The CDR3 runs to 16 residues. Germline V gives CDR1 LNHNV, CDR2 YYDKDF (reference sequence). CDR3 protein: CATSRIQGTGANVLTF. The CDR3, as DNA: TGTGCCACCAGCAGGATACAGGGAACTGGGGCCAACGTCCTGACTTTC.

The chain is built from TRBV11-2 and TRBJ1-5; a possible D gene is TRBD1 (5 bases). With 2 bases removed from V and 3 bases from J, the gap between germline ends came to 8 bases. Germline V gene sequence: CDR1 SGHAT, CDR2 FQNNGV. There are 14 residues in the CDR3. DNA for the CDR3: TGTGCCAGCAGCTTATCGGGGGTCAATCAGCCCCAGCATTTT. Translation: CASSLSGVNQPQHF.

Here the CDR3 DNA reads TGCGCCAGCAGTGAGACCCCCCAGCGGGGGAGCACAGATACGCAGTATTTT. Protein: CASSETPQRGSTDTQYF. The V gene is TRBV10-1, the J gene TRBJ2-3, with TRBD2 identical over 8 bases. The CDR3 is 17 residues long. The V gene's germline CDR1 is WNHNN and CDR2 SYGVQD (reference sequence). V lost 2 bases to trimming and J lost 0 bases; unmatched junction nucleotides: 7.

This chain links TRBV6-5 with TRBJ1-6; 9 nucleotides line up with TRBD1. Losses at the gene ends were 8 bases for V and 6 bases for J; bases not matched to a gene: 2. Per germline, CDR1 MNHEY and CDR2 SVGAGI. The CDR3 has 13 residues. The CDR3 region is CASADRGNSPLHF. The CDR3, as DNA: TGTGCCAGCGCGGACAGGGGTAATTCACCCCTCCACTTT.

The chain uses TRBV3-1 (or the pseudogene TRBV3-2) and TRBJ2-6, with TRBD1 matching 10 bases. Germline trimming cut 4 bases from V and 4 bases from J; bases unmatched to any gene: 4. Germline CDR1 is LGHDT and CDR2 is YNNKEL (reference sequence). The CDR3 totals 16 residues. CDR3 bases: TGTGCCAGCAGCCCGGGACAGGGGAGGGGGGCCAACGTCCTGACTTTC. The encoded protein is CASSPGQGRGANVLTF.

CDR3 DNA: TGCGCCAGCAGCCAAGAAGCGGGGGGCCTGGGGAATGGCTACACCTTC. This codes for CASSQEAGGLGNGYTF. The genes are TRBV5-1 and TRBJ1-2; the D gene is possibly TRBD1 (6 bases). V dropped 4 bases and J dropped 6 bases, with 22 bases sitting between them. This CDR3 has 16 amino acids. Germline CDR1 is SGHRS and CDR2 is YFSETQ.

The chain recombines TRBV2 with TRBJ2-2; D gene uncertain. In germline, CDR1 is SNHLY, CDR2 FYNNEI. The germline V and J ends were trimmed by 7 bases and 3 bases, with 12 bases remaining between them. The CDR3 runs 14 residues. CDR3 in amino acids: CASKALQDTGELFF. Written as DNA, the CDR3 is TGTGCCAGCAAAGCCCTTCAGGACACCGGGGAGCTGTTTTTT.

The rearrangement joins TRBV12-3 or TRBV12-4 to TRBJ1-2, with D maybe TRBD1 (6 bases). The length of the CDR3 is 11 residues. Trimming removed 6 bases from V and 8 bases from J, with 10 bases in between. The CDR3 sequence: CASRQGYGYTF. The CDR3 DNA is TGTGCCAGCAGACAGGGCTACGGCTACACCTTC.

The chain is built from TRBV10-3 and TRBJ2-5; 14 positions agree with TRBD2. CDR1 is ENHRY and CDR2 is SYGVKD in the germline V gene. V lost 3 bases to trimming and J lost 0 bases; unmatched junction nucleotides: 9. The CDR3 is made up of 19 amino acids. The CDR3 sequence: CAISDWGTSGGEYQETQYF. The CDR3 DNA follows: TGTGCCATCAGTGATTGGGGGACTAGCGGGGGAGAGTACCAAGAGACCCAGTACTTC.

The gene calls are TRBV21-1 and TRBJ2-1; the tabulated D call, TRBD1, remains unverified against the DNA. TRBV21-1 is described as a pseudogene. This CDR3 spans 15 amino acids. The CDR3 coding sequence is TGTGCCAGCAGCAACGGACAGGGGGGTTACAATGAGCAGTTCTTC. It is translated as CASSNGQGGYNEQFF.

The chain links TRBV6-5 to TRBJ1-1, with 7 nucleotides matching TRBD1. Germline V gene data show CDR1 as MNHEY and CDR2 as SVGAGI. The CDR3 extends over 15 amino acids. The trim removed 7 bases at V and 0 bases at J, leaving 8 bases unmatched. CDR3 sequence reads: CASTTGTAMNTEAFF. The CDR3 DNA sequence: TGTGCCAGCACCACCGGGACAGCAATGAACACTGAAGCTTTCTTT.

A single count supports this clone. The rearrangement uses TRBV3-1 (or the pseudogene TRBV3-2) and TRBJ2-5, with 15 bases that match TRBD2. CDR1 is LGHDT and CDR2 is YNNKEL in the germline V gene (reference sequence). CDR3 size: 16 residues. Trimming took 6 bases from V and 3 from J; bases not matched to a gene: 5. In DNA form, the CDR3 reads TGTGCCAGCAGACGTGGACTAGCGGGGGGGAAAGAGACCCAGTACTTC. It translates to CASRRGLAGGKETQYF.

The CDR3 spells CASSPILLAGGVDTQYF. The CDR3 region has the DNA TGTGCCAGCAGCCCTATCCTACTAGCGGGGGGGGTAGATACGCAGTATTTT. The gene calls are TRBV7-2 and TRBJ2-3; 13 bases align to TRBD2. V shed 5 bases, J shed 5 bases, and the junction held 10 bases outside the gene matches. CDR1 SGHTA and CDR2 FQGNSA come from the germline V gene. The CDR3 has 17 residues.

This rearrangement joins TRBV7-8 to TRBJ2-7, with D perhaps matching TRBD1 (6 bases). This CDR3 has 17 residues. Germline V lookup: CDR1 SGHVS, CDR2 FQNEAQ. V shed 1 base and J shed 0 bases, with 16 bases lying between them. The CDR3, as DNA: TGTGCCAGCAGCTTAGGGGAAAACAGGGCAGGCTCCTACGAGCAGTACTTC. It encodes CASSLGENRAGSYEQYF.

J is TRBJ2-7 and V is TRBV7-3, with 8 bases matching TRBD1. With V trimmed by 8 bases and J by 4 bases, 7 bases remained unmatched. Germline assignment: CDR1 SGHTA and CDR2 FQGTGA. This CDR3 region has 13 residues. This chain's CDR3 is CASGMTGEYEQYF. The CDR3 nucleotides are TGTGCCAGCGGGATGACAGGGGAGTACGAGCAGTACTTC.

The genes are TRBV13 and TRBJ2-2, with 12 bases aligning to TRBD1. CDR1 PRHDT and CDR2 FYEKMQ come from the germline V gene (reference sequence). V dropped 5 bases and J dropped 6; count of bases not matched to a gene: 7. The CDR3 consists of 16 residues. CDR3 DNA: TGTGCCAGCAGCCCCCGGGACAGGGGGCTATCCGGGGAGCTGTTTTTT. It encodes CASSPRDRGLSGELFF.

This clone was seen repeatedly, ten times or more. This chain uses TRBV7-8 with TRBJ2-3; possibly TRBD1 for D (6 bases). Trimming left V 5 bases short and J 3 bases short, with 18 bases between. Germline-derived CDR1 and CDR2 are SGHVS and FQNEAQ. This CDR3 is 16 amino acids long. Here the CDR3 reads CASSMLEWGTTDTQYF. The CDR3 DNA follows: TGTGCCAGCAGCATGTTAGAGTGGGGGACAACAGATACGCAGTATTTT. Looking up the rest from reference TRBV7-8 and TRBJ2-3 gives the full variable domain: GAGVSQSPRYKVAKRGQDVALRCDPISGHVSLFWYQQALGQGPEFLTYFQNEAQLDKSGLPSDRFFAERPEGSVSTLKIQRTQQEDSAVYLCASSMLEWGTTDTQYFGPGTRLTVL.

The V and J genes are TRBV4-3 and TRBJ2-4, with 7 bases matching TRBD1. The germline CDR1 and CDR2 sequences are LGHNA and YSLEER. The trim removed 8 bases at V and 4 bases at J, leaving 5 bases unmatched. The CDR3 totals 13 residues. In DNA, the CDR3 is TGCGCCAGCTCCCCAGGGGGAAAAAACATTCAGTACTTC. Protein: CASSPGGKNIQYF.

This chain links TRBV25-1 with TRBJ1-2; no firm D call. CDR1 and CDR2 (germline): MGHDK, SYGVNS. The CDR3 runs to 13 residues. The germline V and J ends were trimmed by 2 bases and 0 bases, with 4 bases remaining between them. The CDR3 DNA is TGTGCCAGCAGTGAACCAACTAACTATGGCTACACCTTC. Its protein product is CASSEPTNYGYTF.

The chain joins TRBV9 to TRBJ2-2, with 8 nucleotides matching TRBD1. CDR1 is SGDLS, CDR2 YYNGEE, per germline. The V gene end was trimmed by 4 bases and the J gene end by 0 bases; junction bases not matched to a gene: 5. This CDR3 is built from 16 residues. CDR3 sequence reads: CASSSRQGPNTGELFF. The DNA for the CDR3 is TGTGCCAGCAGCTCACGACAGGGGCCGAACACCGGGGAGCTGTTTTTT. The variable domain in full, completed from reference TRBV9 and TRBJ2-2, reads DSGVTQTPKHLITATGQRVTLRCSPRSGDLSVYWYQQSLDQGLQFLIQYYNGEERAKGNILERFSAQQFPDLHSELNLSSLELGDSALYFCASSSRQGPNTGELFFGEGSRLTVL.